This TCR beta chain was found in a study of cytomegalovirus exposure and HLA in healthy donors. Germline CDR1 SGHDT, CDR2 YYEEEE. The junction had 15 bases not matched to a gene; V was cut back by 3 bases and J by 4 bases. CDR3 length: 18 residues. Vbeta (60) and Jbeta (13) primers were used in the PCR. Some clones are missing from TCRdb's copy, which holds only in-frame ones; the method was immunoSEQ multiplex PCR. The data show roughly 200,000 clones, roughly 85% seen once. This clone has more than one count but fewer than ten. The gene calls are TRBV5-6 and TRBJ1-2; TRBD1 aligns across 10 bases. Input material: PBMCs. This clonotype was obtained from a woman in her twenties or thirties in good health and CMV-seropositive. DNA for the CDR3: TGTGCCAGCAGCTCGAGGGGGACAGGGGCCCATCGCAGCTATGGCTACACCTTC. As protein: CASSSRGTGAHRSYGYTF.